This TCR beta chain was captured by sequencing in a study of beta chain features in type 1 diabetes. General study results and limits: The study left unresolved whether HLA type influences TCRB rearrangement. TCRB repertoires of naive, central memory and Treg cells appeared more similar among patients than among healthy donors.

This clone showed up just a few times. Antigen specificity is unknown. The study reverse transcribed the entire isolated RNA, so it sequenced expressed TCRB transcripts. The repertoire was sequenced with immunoSEQ multiplex PCR; TCRdb's copy has only in-frame clones and lacks some. The data contain about 220,000 clones, roughly a tenth of them singletons. Deletions cut 3 bases from V and 0 bases from J, with 15 bases between. The CDR3 totals 18 residues. The germline V gene has CDR1 ENHRY and CDR2 SYGVKD. This sequence joins TRBV10-3 and TRBJ2-6; possibly TRBD2 for D (6 bases). The sequence was obtained from a man between 18 and 35 years old in good health. Sample: central memory CD4+ T cells from blood. CDR3 in amino acids: CAISDSNGSSSGANVLTF. CDR3 bases: TGTGCCATCAGTGATTCCAACGGGAGCTCCTCTGGGGCCAACGTCCTGACTTTC.